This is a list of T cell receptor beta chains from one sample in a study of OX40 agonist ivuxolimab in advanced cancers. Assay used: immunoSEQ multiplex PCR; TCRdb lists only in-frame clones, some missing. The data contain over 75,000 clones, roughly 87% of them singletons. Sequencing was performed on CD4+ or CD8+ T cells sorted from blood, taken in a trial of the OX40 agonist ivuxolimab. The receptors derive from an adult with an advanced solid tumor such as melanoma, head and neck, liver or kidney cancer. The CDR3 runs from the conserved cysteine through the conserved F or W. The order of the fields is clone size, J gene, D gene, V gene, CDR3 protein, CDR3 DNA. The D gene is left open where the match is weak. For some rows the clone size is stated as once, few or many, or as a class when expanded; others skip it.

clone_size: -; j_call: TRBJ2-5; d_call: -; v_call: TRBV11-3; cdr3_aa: CASSLGGGEQYF; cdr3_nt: TGTGCCAGCAGCTTAGGCGGCGGTGAGCAGTACTTC
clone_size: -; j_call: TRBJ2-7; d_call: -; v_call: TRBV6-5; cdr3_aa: CASSPLRDNDYEQYF; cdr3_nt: TGTGCCAGCAGCCCCCTCCGGGACAATGACTACGAGCAGTACTTC
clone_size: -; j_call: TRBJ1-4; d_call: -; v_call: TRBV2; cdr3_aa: CASSARATVGEKLFF; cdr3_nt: TGTGCCAGCAGTGCCCGGGCCACTGTGGGAGAAAAACTGTTTTTT
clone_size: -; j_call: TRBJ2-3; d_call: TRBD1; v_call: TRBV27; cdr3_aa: CASSLSVAGGTDTQYF; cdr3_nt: TGTGCCAGCAGTTTATCGGTGGCAGGGGGTACAGATACGCAGTATTTT
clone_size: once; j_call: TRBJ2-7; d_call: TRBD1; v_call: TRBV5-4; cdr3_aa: CASSLGDRAGYEQYF; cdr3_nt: TGTGCCAGCAGCTTGGGGGACAGGGCTGGCTACGAGCAGTACTTC
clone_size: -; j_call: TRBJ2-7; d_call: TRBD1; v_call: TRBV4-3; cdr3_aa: CASSQDEGGFYEQYF; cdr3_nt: TGCGCCAGCAGCCAAGATGAAGGGGGCTTCTACGAGCAGTACTTC
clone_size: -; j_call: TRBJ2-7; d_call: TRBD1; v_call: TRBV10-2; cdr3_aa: CASRRTPGQGSYEQYF; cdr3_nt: TGCGCCAGCAGACGCACCCCGGGACAGGGTTCCTACGAGCAGTACTTC
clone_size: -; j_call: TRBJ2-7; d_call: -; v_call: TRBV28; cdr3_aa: CASRERLGQSEYREQYF; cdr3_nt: TGTGCCAGCAGGGAGAGACTAGGTCAGTCGGAATATCGGGAGCAGTACTTC
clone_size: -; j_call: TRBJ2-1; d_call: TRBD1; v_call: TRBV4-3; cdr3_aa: CASSQDLRTGMGGEQFF; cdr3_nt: TGCGCCAGCAGCCAAGATCTTAGGACAGGGATGGGGGGTGAGCAGTTCTTC
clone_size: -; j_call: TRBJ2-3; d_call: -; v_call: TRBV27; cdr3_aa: CASSALIGAHYSGTDTQYF; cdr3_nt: TGTGCCAGCAGTGCGCTCATAGGGGCCCATTACAGTGGCACAGATACGCAGTATTTT
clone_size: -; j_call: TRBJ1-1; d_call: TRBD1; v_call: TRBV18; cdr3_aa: CASSSLTGGATEAFF; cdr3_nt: TGTGCCAGCTCATCCTTGACAGGGGGGGCAACTGAAGCTTTCTTT
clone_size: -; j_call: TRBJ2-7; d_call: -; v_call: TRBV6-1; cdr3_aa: CASSSHRDYTYEQYF; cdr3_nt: TGTGCCAGCAGTTCTCACAGGGATTACACCTACGAGCAGTACTTC
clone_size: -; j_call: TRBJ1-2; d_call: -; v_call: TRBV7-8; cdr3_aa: CASSLQGSGFYGYTF; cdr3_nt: TGTGCCAGCAGCTTACAGGGCAGCGGATTCTATGGCTACACCTTC
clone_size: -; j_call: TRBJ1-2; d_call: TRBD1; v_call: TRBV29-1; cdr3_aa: CSVESTGTGNYGYTF; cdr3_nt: TGCAGCGTTGAAAGCACCGGGACAGGGAACTATGGCTACACCTTC
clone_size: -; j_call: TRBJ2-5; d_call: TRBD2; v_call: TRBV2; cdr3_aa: CASRPGTSGGETQYF; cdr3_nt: TGTGCCAGCAGGCCCGGGACTAGCGGGGGAGAGACCCAGTACTTC
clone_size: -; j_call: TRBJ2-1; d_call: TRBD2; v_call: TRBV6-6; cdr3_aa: CASNTREGFEQFF; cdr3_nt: TGTGCCAGCAACACTAGGGAGGGTTTCGAGCAGTTCTTC
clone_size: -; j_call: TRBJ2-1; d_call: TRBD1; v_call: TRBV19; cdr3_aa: CASSEWRTGIMRNEQFF; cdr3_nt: TGTGCCAGTAGTGAATGGCGGACAGGGATTATGAGAAATGAGCAGTTCTTC
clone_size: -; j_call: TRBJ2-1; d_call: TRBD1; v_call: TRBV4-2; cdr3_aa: CASSLRDRGRGEQFF; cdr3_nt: TGTGCCAGCAGCCTCCGGGACAGGGGCCGGGGTGAGCAGTTCTTC
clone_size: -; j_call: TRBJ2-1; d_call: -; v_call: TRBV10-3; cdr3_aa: CAITDLGVGNEQFF; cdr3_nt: TGTGCCATCACCGACCTAGGGGTCGGCAATGAGCAGTTCTTC
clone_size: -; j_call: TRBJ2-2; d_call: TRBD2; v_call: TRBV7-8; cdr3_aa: CASSLTSGANTGELFF; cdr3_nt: TGTGCCAGCAGCTTAACTAGCGGGGCGAACACCGGGGAGCTGTTTTTT
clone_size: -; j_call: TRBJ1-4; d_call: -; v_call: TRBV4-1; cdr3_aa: CASSRVGINEKLFF; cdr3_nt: TGCGCCAGCAGCCGCGTAGGGATTAATGAAAAACTGTTTTTT
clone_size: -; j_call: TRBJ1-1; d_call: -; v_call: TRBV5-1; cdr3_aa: CASSLEGLNTEAFF; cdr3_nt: TGCGCCAGCAGCTTGGAAGGGTTGAACACTGAAGCTTTCTTT
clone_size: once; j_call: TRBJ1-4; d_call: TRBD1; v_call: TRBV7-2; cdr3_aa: CASSDRAGEKLFF; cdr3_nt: TGTGCCAGCAGCGACAGGGCGGGCGAAAAACTGTTTTTT
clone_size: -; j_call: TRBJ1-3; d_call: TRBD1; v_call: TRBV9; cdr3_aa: CASSAQDRGSNTIYF; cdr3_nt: TGTGCCAGCAGCGCCCAAGACAGGGGTTCAAACACCATATATTTT
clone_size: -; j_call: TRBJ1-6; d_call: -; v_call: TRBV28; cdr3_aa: CASSEDTTYNSPLHF; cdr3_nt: TGTGCCAGCAGTGAGGACACCACCTATAATTCACCCCTCCACTTT
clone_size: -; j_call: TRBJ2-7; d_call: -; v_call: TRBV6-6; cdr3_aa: CASSPQGSEQYF; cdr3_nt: TGTGCCAGCAGTCCCCAGGGTAGCGAGCAGTACTTC